The source of this TCR beta chain is a study of shared clonotypes between healthy human individuals. The wider study: The cohort comprised a couple of women and a few men. Their ages spanned 18 to 49 years. Used for every donor were three CD4 naive, three CD4 memory, two CD8 naive and one CD8 memory plate.

Profiling relied on immunoSEQ multiplex PCR, and the TCRdb table lists in-frame clones only, not all of them. The repertoire holds 2 million to 2.5 million clones, with approximately 96% as singletons. From CD4+ cells came CD45RA+ naive and CD45RA-negative memory subsets. V lost 2 bases, J lost 0 bases, and 5 bases stayed unmatched. In germline, CDR1 is GTSNPN, CDR2 SVGIG (reference sequence). The CDR3 is made up of 15 amino acids. This sequence originates from a man aged 18 to 35 in good health. Material for sequencing was naive CD4+ T cells sorted from blood. Subset specified: CD45RA+ positively selected. J is TRBJ1-1 and V is TRBV30, with TRBD1 identical over 8 bases. The CDR3 coding sequence is TGTGCCTGGAGTTCCCTGGGACAGGTGAACACTGAAGCTTTCTTT. Translating it yields CAWSSLGQVNTEAFF.